The entry that follows covers one TCR beta chain sequence. The data are from a study of blood T cell repertoires in COVID-19. At the level of the study: Acute-phase and convalescent COVID-19 samples originated in the United States, Italy and Spain. The analysed material was cDNA or gDNA that came from T cells, B-cell-depleted T cells, or PBMCs.

Original processing methods: By means of reference gene primer amplification, nucleated cell counts were estimated. Profiling relied on immunoSEQ multiplex PCR, and the TCRdb table lists in-frame clones only, not all of them. V and J calls and clone size are as listed in that table; D and trimming were resolved from the DNA. The sample records tens of thousands of clones, roughly 89% being singletons. The CDR3 loop spans 14 amino acids. Trimming left V 7 bases short and J 2 bases short, with 15 bases between. In germline, CDR1 is SGHAT, CDR2 FQNNGV. Material: peripheral blood. The TCR comes from a man over 45 with acute or convalescent COVID-19. The chain uses TRBV11-2 and TRBJ2-7; the D is unclear. For the CDR3, the DNA is TGTGCCAGCAACTTTGAACAGCTAACCTACGAGCAGTACTTC. It yields the protein CASNFEQLTYEQYF.